The source of this T cell receptor (beta chain) is a study of regulatory T cells in long-lasting Graves disease. Study-wide context: Those Graves' patients who were newly diagnosed had been on antithyroid drugs under 3 months. Broader study findings: Relative to new patients (966), persistent patients exhibited greater sharing of public clonotypes (about 2,700).

Arm-PCR of CDR3 regions and iRepertoire HTBI primers were used to build TCR beta libraries. TCRdb re-called the multiplex PCR reads through MiXCR, storing one row per CDR3 protein. The table includes roughly 500,000 distinct CDR3 sequences, 13% detected once. This clonotype was detected ten times or more. The antigen is unknown. Time point described: newly diagnosed GD, antithyroid drugs for less than 3 months. The TCR library was made from RNA extracted from PBMCs. Germline V gene sequence: CDR1 ENHRY, CDR2 SYGVKD. V was cut by 6 bases and J by 5 bases, with 19 bases left in between. This CDR3 has 16 residues. These data were also reused for a study on T cells in Graves' hyperthyroidism and ophthalmopathy. That paper states: Those with hyperthyroidism were 18 to 65 years old, newly diagnosed, and ill for under 2 months.

The sequence derives from a man between 25 and 39 years old with Graves disease. J is TRBJ2-2 and V is TRBV10-3; D is undetermined. The sample consisted of peripheral blood mononuclear cells (PBMCs), taken at new diagnosis, from a patient treated with antithyroid drugs. CDR3: CAISDVGRARTGELFF. The CDR3 DNA is TGTGCCATCAGCGACGTTGGACGTGCGAGAACCGGGGAGCTGTTTTTT.